Sequencing of this T cell receptor (beta chain) was carried out in a study of cytomegalovirus exposure and HLA in healthy donors. Overall study context: Earlier sequencing of about 179 million T cells yielded 95 million to 120 million unique TCR beta sequences.

V lost 7 bases to trimming and J lost 2 bases, with 8 bases between them. Germline V gene data show CDR1 as MDHEN and CDR2 as SYDVKM. The CDR3 length is 12 residues. 60 Vbeta and 13 Jbeta primers were used in PCR. The repertoire was sequenced with immunoSEQ multiplex PCR; TCRdb's copy has only in-frame clones and lacks some. This table has over 150,000 clones, 65% to 90% appearing once. Study observations and caveats: In vitro testing confirmed a few CMV-associated chains as specific for CMV antigens.

Each donor was healthy, and each was a bone marrow donor. Comment on this clone: The antigen remains unidentified.

Sequencing used PBMCs. The TCR originated in a middle-aged man in good health and CMV-seropositive. V is TRBV28 and J is TRBJ1-1, with D maybe TRBD1 (6 bases). CDR3 amino acids: CASIGGNTEAFF. CDR3 DNA sequence: TGTGCCAGCATAGGGGGTAACACTGAAGCTTTCTTT.